The 30 T cell receptor beta chains given below trace back to one sample, sequenced in a study of control samples from healthy donors and cancer patients. The data were produced by immunoSEQ multiplex PCR, yet TCRdb's version contains in-frame clones alone and is incomplete. The table shows about 190,000 clones, with about 89% occurring only once. The sample consisted of blood. These receptors originate from a man aged 25 to 40 in good health.

This chain joins TRBV2 and TRBJ1-2; 7 bases fit TRBD1. The CDR3 sequence is 13 residues long. V shed 5 bases and J 5 bases; nucleotides not matched to a gene: 5. Germline V CDR1 and CDR2: SNHLY, FYNNEI. CDR3 DNA sequence: TGTGCCAGCAGTCCCGACAGGGATTATGGCTACACCTTC. The encoded protein is CASSPDRDYGYTF.

CDR3: CASSQGRTAMTGELFF. The CDR3, as DNA: TGTGCCAGCAGCCAAGGCCGGACAGCGATGACCGGGGAGCTGTTTTTT. The rearrangement uses TRBV3-1 (or the pseudogene TRBV3-2) and TRBJ2-2, with a weak D call TRBD1 (6 bases). The ends were cut back, 1 base at V and 5 bases at J, with 14 bases in the middle. CDR3 length: 16 amino acids. Germline assignment: CDR1 LGHDT and CDR2 YNNKEL (reference sequence).

The V gene is TRBV10-1, the J gene TRBJ2-3; possible D gene TRBD1, 5 bases. Germline CDR1 is WNHNN and CDR2 is SYGVQD (reference sequence). The CDR3 covers 16 residues. Deletions cut 3 bases from V and 0 bases from J, with 13 bases between. In DNA, the CDR3 is TGCGCCAGCAGTGACAAGGACACTCCTAGCACAGATACGCAGTATTTT. This translates into CASSDKDTPSTDTQYF.

This chain connects TRBV5-1 to TRBJ2-3; 8 nucleotides agree with TRBD2. The CDR3 runs to 16 residues. J gave up 7 bases and V 9 bases, and 19 bases lay outside the gene matches. From germline, CDR1 is SGHRS and CDR2 YFSETQ. CDR3 bases: TGCGCCACCCGTCGGGGAGACAGCGGGGGTGCAAATACGCAGTATTTT. Protein sequence: CATRRGDSGGANTQYF.

The chain joins TRBV6-5 to TRBJ2-1; 13 nucleotides line up with TRBD2. Germline V gene lookup returns CDR1 MNHEY and CDR2 SVGAGI. J was trimmed by 7 bases and V by 6 bases; bases with no gene match: 3. There are 14 residues in the CDR3. CDR3 loop: CASSRTSGGNEQFF. Here the CDR3 DNA reads TGTGCCAGCAGCAGGACTAGCGGGGGTAATGAGCAGTTCTTC.

This clone was detected once. V and J are TRBV5-1 and TRBJ2-1; no firm D call. The CDR3 totals 16 residues. Trimming left V 0 bases short and J 3 bases short, with 13 bases between. CDR1 is SGHRS, CDR2 YFSETQ, per germline. The CDR3 is CASSLVGWPLYNEQFF. CDR3 nucleotide sequence: TGCGCCAGCAGCTTGGTGGGATGGCCTCTCTACAATGAGCAGTTCTTC.

This sequence joins TRBV11-2 and TRBJ1-2; 7 bases map to TRBD1. CDR3 length: 13 amino acids. The V segment lost 5 bases and the J segment 4 bases; nucleotides outside the gene matches: 4. The V gene's germline CDR1 is SGHAT and CDR2 FQNNGV. CDR3 coding DNA: TGTGCCAGCAGCCCAGGGGGGGTCTATGGCTACACCTTC. As protein: CASSPGGVYGYTF.

The CDR3 here is CASSESSTGTYEQYF. The CDR3 nucleotides read TGCGCCAGCAGTGAGTCGAGCACAGGGACCTACGAGCAGTACTTC. V is TRBV10-2 and J is TRBJ2-7; the D gene is possibly TRBD1 (6 bases). V lost 0 bases, J lost 2 bases, and 11 bases lay in between. Germline V gene lookup returns CDR1 WSHSY and CDR2 SAAADI. The CDR3 runs 15 residues.

The rearrangement links TRBV7-2 to TRBJ2-2; 9 nucleotides match TRBD1. J was trimmed by 7 bases and V by 7 bases; bases with no gene match: 7. Germline CDR1 and CDR2: SGHTA and FQGNSA. This CDR3 has 14 residues. CDR3 sequence reads: CASTPGDRDGELFF. The CDR3 nucleotides read TGTGCCAGCACCCCGGGGGACAGGGACGGGGAGCTGTTTTTT.

The genes are TRBV7-9 and TRBJ1-2, with 7 bases identical to TRBD1. The CDR3 contains 15 residues. Trimming removed 1 base from V and 3 bases from J; junction bases left unmatched: 5. The germline V gene encodes CDR1 SEHNR and CDR2 FQNEAQ (reference sequence). The DNA of the CDR3 is TGTGCCAGCAGCTTAGGTTTAGGGGGCGACTATGGCTACACCTTC. Protein product: CASSLGLGGDYGYTF.

This chain links TRBV5-1 with TRBJ1-2; D possibly corresponds to TRBD1 (5 bases). Trimming took off 9 bases at V and 6 bases at J, with 15 bases between the two ends. CDR1 is SGHRS, CDR2 YFSETQ, per germline. The CDR3 is 12 amino acids. This CDR3 reads CATTSGFDGYTF. The CDR3 DNA reads as TGCGCCACTACATCAGGGTTTGATGGCTACACCTTC.

This chain uses TRBV9 with TRBJ2-7; no definite D call. Trimming left V 3 bases short and J 7 bases short, with 14 bases between. The V gene's germline CDR1 is SGDLS and CDR2 YYNGEE. The CDR3 extends over 13 amino acids. The CDR3 bases are TGTGCCAGCAGCGCCGAAAACGTACGGGAGCAGTACTTC. It yields the protein CASSAENVREQYF.

The V call is TRBV2, the J call TRBJ2-7; 10 bases map to TRBD2. The CDR3 spans 15 residues. Per germline, CDR1 SNHLY and CDR2 FYNNEI. Unmatched junction bases numbered 9, after V lost 6 bases and J lost 4 bases. CDR3 residues: CASRASGGAGYEQYF. The CDR3 nucleotides read TGTGCCAGCAGGGCCAGCGGGGGGGCCGGTTACGAGCAGTACTTC.

The V call is TRBV6-5, the J call TRBJ1-1; D not resolved. The CDR3 runs 14 residues. Germline CDR1 reads MNHEY; CDR2 reads SVGAGI. V was cut by 2 bases and J by 4 bases, with 11 bases left in between. The CDR3 DNA reads TGTGCCAGCAGTTACCTGGGAGCGGGCACTGAAGCTTTCTTT. Amino acids: CASSYLGAGTEAFF.

A remark on this clone: Germline and junction disagree at one end, which may indicate a read error. The rearrangement links TRBV4-2 to TRBJ1-5, with a tentative D call TRBD1 (5 bases). The CDR3 spans 16 residues. Germline V gives CDR1 LGHNA, CDR2 YNFKEQ. CDR3 coding DNA: TGTGCCAGCAGTCAAGGTTCAGGGCATAGCAATCAGCCCCAGCATTTT. Protein sequence: CASSQGSGHSNQPQHF.

V and J are TRBV5-1 and TRBJ1-1; 8 nucleotides agree with TRBD1. Germline CDR1 reads SGHRS; CDR2 reads YFSETQ. The CDR3 has 16 residues. Losses at the gene ends were 2 bases for V and 0 bases for J; bases not matched to a gene: 6. The CDR3 sequence is CASSFRPGGLNTEAFF. The CDR3 nucleotides read TGCGCCAGCAGCTTTAGGCCAGGGGGCCTGAACACTGAAGCTTTCTTT.

The CDR3 DNA is TGTGCCAGCAGCCAAGGGGCGGGACTCGTCACAGATACGCAGTATTTT. It is translated as CASSQGAGLVTDTQYF. The rearrangement links TRBV3-1 (or the pseudogene TRBV3-2) to TRBJ2-3; TRBD2 might be the D (6 bases). The germline CDR1 and CDR2 sequences are LGHDT and YNNKEL (reference sequence). Trimming removed 1 base at V and 2 bases at J, with 13 bases between. The CDR3 length is 16 residues.

The rearrangement links TRBV6-8 to TRBJ2-4, with D perhaps matching TRBD2 (5 bases). V lost 7 bases and J lost 5, with 18 bases in between. CDR1 and CDR2 (germline): MNHGY, SAAAGT. CDR3 length equals 15 residues. DNA of the CDR3: TGTGCCAGCAAACTCCGGCGGCCGGAGGAAAACATTCAGTACTTC. Protein product: CASKLRRPEENIQYF.

The chain joins TRBV2 to TRBJ2-7, with D possibly being TRBD2 (6 bases). Germline CDR1 is SNHLY and CDR2 is FYNNEI. V was cut by 1 base and J by 3 bases, with 22 bases left in between. The length of the CDR3 is 18 residues. Here the CDR3 DNA reads TGTGCCAGCAGTGAAGAAGCCCCAAGTCGAGCGGGCTTCTACGAGCAGTACTTC. It specifies CASSEEAPSRAGFYEQYF.

The chain joins TRBV19 to TRBJ1-1; no clear D. From germline, CDR1 is LNHDA and CDR2 SQIVND (reference sequence). The V end was cut by 7 bases, the J end by 7 bases, with 16 bases between. CDR3 length equals 13 residues. In DNA form, the CDR3 reads TGTGCCAGTAAGCCGGGTATAAGATATGAAGCTTTCTTT. Amino acid sequence: CASKPGIRYEAFF.

J is TRBJ1-4 and V is TRBV15, with D perhaps matching TRBD1 (6 bases). This CDR3 has 19 residues. Deletions cut 0 bases from V and 4 bases from J, with 21 bases between. Per the germline V gene, CDR1 is LNHNV and CDR2 is YYDKDF (reference sequence). The CDR3 DNA is TGTGCCACCAGCAGAGACAGACCGTACAGTGGGGGCTTTAATGAAAAACTGTTTTTT. It encodes CATSRDRPYSGGFNEKLFF.

The chain employs TRBV11-2 and TRBJ2-7, with D maybe TRBD1 (6 bases). CDR1 is SGHAT and CDR2 is FQNNGV in the germline V gene. V lost 0 bases, J lost 4 bases, and 22 bases lay in between. CDR3 length equals 18 residues. The CDR3 is CASSLERAPVGTPYEQYF. Here the CDR3 DNA reads TGTGCCAGCAGCTTAGAACGCGCCCCGGTCGGGACACCGTACGAGCAGTACTTC.

The chain employs TRBV11-3 and TRBJ2-7; a weak D match, TRBD1 (7 bases). CDR1 is SGHNT, CDR2 YENEEA, per germline. Trimming pared 4 bases from V and 1 base from J, leaving 14 bases between. The CDR3 is 15 amino acids. CDR3 in amino acids: CASSSTGEESYEQYF. CDR3 DNA: TGTGCCAGCAGCTCAACAGGGGAGGAGTCCTACGAGCAGTACTTC.

This clone was seen a handful of times. The chain links TRBV29-1 to TRBJ1-4; 7 bases are shared with TRBD1. Germline trimming cut 5 bases from V and 5 bases from J; bases unmatched to any gene: 8. This CDR3 has 14 residues. CDR1 and CDR2 from the germline V gene are SQVTM and ANQGSEA. The CDR3 DNA sequence: TGCAGCGTTAGGCACACAGGGGCGAATGAAAAACTGTTTTTT. Translation: CSVRHTGANEKLFF. Drawing the rest from reference TRBV29-1 and TRBJ1-4, the complete variable domain is SAVISQKPSRDICQRGTSLTIQCQVDSQVTMMFWYRQQPGQSLTLIATANQGSEATYESGFVIDKFPISRPNLTFSTLTVSNMSPEDSSIYLCSVRHTGANEKLFFGSGTQLSVL.

V is TRBV6-5 and J is TRBJ2-3, with D hard to call. CDR3 size: 16 residues. Trimming removed 0 bases at V and 3 bases at J, with 13 bases between. CDR1 and CDR2 (germline): MNHEY, SVGAGI. Here the CDR3 reads CASSYSPRPLTDTQYF. CDR3 bases: TGTGCCAGCAGTTACTCCCCCCGGCCCCTAACAGATACGCAGTATTTT.

The rearrangement joins TRBV4-1 to TRBJ1-1; a weak D match, TRBD1 (5 bases). Germline-derived CDR1 and CDR2 are MGHRA and YSYEKL. The CDR3 loop spans 16 amino acids. Trimming took 3 bases from V and 1 from J, leaving 15 bases between them. This chain's CDR3 is CASSHIGASGNTEAFF. In DNA, the CDR3 is TGCGCCAGCAGCCACATCGGGGCGTCGGGGAACACTGAAGCTTTCTTT.

The J gene is TRBJ2-7, the V gene TRBV6-5; weak D call: TRBD1 (5 bases). This CDR3 spans 14 amino acids. V shed 4 bases and J shed 3 bases, with 13 bases lying between them. CDR1 and CDR2 from the germline V gene are MNHEY and SVGAGI. Written as DNA, the CDR3 is TGTGCCAGCAGTTCCAGTACAGGAAACTACGAGCAGTACTTC. This gives the protein CASSSSTGNYEQYF.

This clone has more than one count but fewer than ten. V is TRBV4-1 and J is TRBJ2-1; D is uncertain. The germline V gene encodes CDR1 MGHRA and CDR2 YSYEKL. This CDR3 region has 17 residues. Trimming cost V 0 bases and J 12 bases, with 24 bases left between them. This chain's CDR3 is CASSQDLSFSPNGPQFF. CDR3 coding DNA: TGCGCCAGCAGCCAAGATTTGAGCTTTAGCCCAAACGGGCCGCAGTTCTTC.

This rearrangement joins TRBV7-3 to TRBJ1-1, with unresolved D. V was pared by 6 bases and J by 0 bases, with 8 bases between. The CDR3 runs to 13 residues. In germline, CDR1 is SGHTA, CDR2 FQGTGA. CDR3 residues: CASRISVNTEAFF. In DNA, the CDR3 is TGTGCCAGCAGGATTAGTGTGAACACTGAAGCTTTCTTT.

V usage is TRBV4-1 and J usage is TRBJ2-1, with 10 bases that match TRBD2. The length of the CDR3 is 17 residues. CDR1 is MGHRA and CDR2 is YSYEKL in the germline V gene. Trimming took 3 bases from V and 1 from J; bases not matched to a gene: 6. CDR3 sequence: CASSQQLAGPSYNEQFF. CDR3 nucleotide sequence: TGCGCCAGCAGCCAGCAACTAGCGGGGCCTTCCTACAATGAGCAGTTCTTC.